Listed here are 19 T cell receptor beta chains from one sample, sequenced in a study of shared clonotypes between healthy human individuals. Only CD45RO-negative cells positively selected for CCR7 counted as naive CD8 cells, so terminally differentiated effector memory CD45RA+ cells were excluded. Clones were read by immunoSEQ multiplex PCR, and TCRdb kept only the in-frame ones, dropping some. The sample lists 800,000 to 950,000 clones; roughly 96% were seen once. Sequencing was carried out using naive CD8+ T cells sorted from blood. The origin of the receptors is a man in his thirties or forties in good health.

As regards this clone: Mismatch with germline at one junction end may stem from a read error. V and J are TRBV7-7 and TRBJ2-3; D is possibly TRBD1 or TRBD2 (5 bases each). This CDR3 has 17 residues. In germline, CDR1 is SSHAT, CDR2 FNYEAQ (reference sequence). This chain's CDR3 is CASSLSGTVTGTDMQYF. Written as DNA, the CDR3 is TGTGCCAGCAGCTTATCCGGGACCGTAACTGGCACAGATATGCAGTATTTT. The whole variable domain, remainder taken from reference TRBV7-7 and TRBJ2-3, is GAGVSQSPRYKVTKRGQDVTLRCDPISSHATLYWYQQALGQGPEFLTYFNYEAQPDKSGLPSDRFSAERPEGSISTLTIQRTEQRDSAMYRCASSLSGTVTGTDMQYFGPGTRLTVL.

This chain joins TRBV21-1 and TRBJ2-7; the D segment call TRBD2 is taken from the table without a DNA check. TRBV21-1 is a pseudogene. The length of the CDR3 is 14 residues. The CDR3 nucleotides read TGTGCCAGCAGCGGGCGGGGCCCCGACGACGAGCAGTACTTC. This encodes CASSGRGPDDEQYF.

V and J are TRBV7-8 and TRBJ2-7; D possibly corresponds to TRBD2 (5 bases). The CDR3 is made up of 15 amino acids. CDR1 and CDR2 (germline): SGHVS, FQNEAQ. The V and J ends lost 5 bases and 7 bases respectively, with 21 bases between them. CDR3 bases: TGTGCCAGCAGCGTCAACCCGTCTCCTCCGGGGGAGCAGTACTTC. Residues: CASSVNPSPPGEQYF.

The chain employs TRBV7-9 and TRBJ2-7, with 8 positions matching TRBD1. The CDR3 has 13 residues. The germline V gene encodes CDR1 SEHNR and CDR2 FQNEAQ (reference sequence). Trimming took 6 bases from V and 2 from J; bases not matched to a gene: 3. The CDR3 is CASRSGQAYEQYF. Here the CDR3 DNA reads TGTGCCAGCAGATCGGGACAGGCCTACGAGCAGTACTTC.

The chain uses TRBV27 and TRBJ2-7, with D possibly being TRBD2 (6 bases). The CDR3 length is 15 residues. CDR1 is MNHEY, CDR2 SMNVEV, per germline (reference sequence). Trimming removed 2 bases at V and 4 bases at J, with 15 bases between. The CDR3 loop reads CASSLGGTAGYEQYF. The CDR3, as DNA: TGTGCCAGCAGTTTAGGTGGAACGGCGGGGTACGAGCAGTACTTC.

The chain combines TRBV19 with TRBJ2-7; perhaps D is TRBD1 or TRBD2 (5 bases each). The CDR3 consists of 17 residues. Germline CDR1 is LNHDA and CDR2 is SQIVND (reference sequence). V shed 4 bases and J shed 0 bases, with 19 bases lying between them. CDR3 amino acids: CASSTPPEGTSSYEQYF. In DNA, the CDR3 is TGTGCCAGTAGTACCCCACCCGAGGGGACCTCCTCCTACGAGCAGTACTTC.

CDR3 loop: CASSPWTSGSGEQFF. CDR3 nucleotide sequence: TGTGCCAGCAGCCCCTGGACTAGCGGGAGTGGTGAGCAGTTCTTC. The chain is built from TRBV27 and TRBJ2-1, with 13 bases lining up with TRBD2. The trim removed 6 bases at V and 9 bases at J, leaving 8 bases unmatched. CDR3 length: 15 amino acids. Germline V gene data show CDR1 as MNHEY and CDR2 as SMNVEV (reference sequence).

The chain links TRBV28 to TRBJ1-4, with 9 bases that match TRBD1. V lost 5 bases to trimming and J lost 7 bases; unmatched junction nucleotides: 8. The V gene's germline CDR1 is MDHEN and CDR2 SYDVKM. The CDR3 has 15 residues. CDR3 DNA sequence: TGTGCCAGCAGTGCGACCGGGACAGGGAGTGAAAAACTGTTTTTT. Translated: CASSATGTGSEKLFF. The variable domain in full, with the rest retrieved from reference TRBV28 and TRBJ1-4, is DVKVTQSSRYLVKRTGEKVFLECVQDMDHENMFWYRQDPGLGLRLIYFSYDVKMKEKGDIPEGYSVSREKKERFSLILESASTNQTSMYLCASSATGTGSEKLFFGSGTQLSVL.

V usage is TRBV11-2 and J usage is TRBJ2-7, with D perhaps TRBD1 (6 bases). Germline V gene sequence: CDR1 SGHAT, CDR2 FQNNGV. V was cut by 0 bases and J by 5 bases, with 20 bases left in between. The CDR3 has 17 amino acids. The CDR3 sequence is CASSLDRSTRGWDEQYF. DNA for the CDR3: TGTGCCAGCAGCTTAGATAGGAGTACTAGGGGGTGGGACGAGCAGTACTTC. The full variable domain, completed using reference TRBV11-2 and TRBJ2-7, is EAGVAQSPRYKIIEKRQSVAFWCNPISGHATLYWYQQILGQGPKLLIQFQNNGVVDDSQLPKDRFSAERLKGVDSTLKIQPAKLEDSAVYLCASSLDRSTRGWDEQYFGPGTRLTVT.

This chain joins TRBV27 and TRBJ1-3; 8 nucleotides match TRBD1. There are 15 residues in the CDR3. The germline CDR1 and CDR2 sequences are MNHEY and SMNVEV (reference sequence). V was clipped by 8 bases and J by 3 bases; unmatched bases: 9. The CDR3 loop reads CASSQDRDSGNTIYF. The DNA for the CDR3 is TGTGCCAGCTCGCAGGACAGGGATAGTGGAAACACCATATATTTT.

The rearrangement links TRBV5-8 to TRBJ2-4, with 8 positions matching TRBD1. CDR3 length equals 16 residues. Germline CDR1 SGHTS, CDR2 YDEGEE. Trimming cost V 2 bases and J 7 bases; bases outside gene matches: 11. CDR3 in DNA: TGTGCCAGCAGCTTTAGTTCCAGGGGGCATGATAACATTCAGTACTTC. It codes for CASSFSSRGHDNIQYF.

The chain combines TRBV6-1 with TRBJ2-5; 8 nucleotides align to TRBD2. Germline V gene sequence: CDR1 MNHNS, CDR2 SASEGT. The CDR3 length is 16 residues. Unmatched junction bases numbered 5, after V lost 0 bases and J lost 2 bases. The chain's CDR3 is CASSEALTSGQETQYF. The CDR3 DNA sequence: TGTGCCAGCAGTGAAGCACTAACTAGCGGACAAGAGACCCAGTACTTC.

CDR3 sequence: CASSQTARLSYEQYF. DNA for the CDR3: TGTGCCAGCAGCCAAACTGCTAGACTCTCCTACGAGCAGTACTTC. J is TRBJ2-7 and V is TRBV7-9; no definite D call. V lost 5 bases and J lost 0, with 14 bases in between. The CDR3 consists of 15 residues. Germline-derived CDR1 and CDR2 are SEHNR and FQNEAQ (reference sequence).

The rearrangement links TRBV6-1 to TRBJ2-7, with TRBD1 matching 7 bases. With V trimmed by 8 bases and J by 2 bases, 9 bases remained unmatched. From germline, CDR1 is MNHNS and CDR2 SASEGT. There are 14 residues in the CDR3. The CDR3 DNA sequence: TGTGCCAGCTCGGGACAGCCTGATCCCTACGAGCAGTACTTC. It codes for CASSGQPDPYEQYF.

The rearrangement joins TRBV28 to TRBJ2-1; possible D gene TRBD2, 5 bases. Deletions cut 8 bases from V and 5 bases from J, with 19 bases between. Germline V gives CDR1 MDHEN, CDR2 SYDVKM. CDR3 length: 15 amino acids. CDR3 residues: CASGPYEGVNNEQFF. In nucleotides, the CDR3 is TGTGCCAGCGGCCCCTACGAGGGAGTGAACAATGAGCAGTTCTTC.

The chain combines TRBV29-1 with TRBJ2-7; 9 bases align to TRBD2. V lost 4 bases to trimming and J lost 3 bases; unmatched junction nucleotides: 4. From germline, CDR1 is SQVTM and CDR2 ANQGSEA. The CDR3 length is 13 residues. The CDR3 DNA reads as TGCAGCGTTGGGCGGGAGGGAGACTACGAGCAGTACTTC. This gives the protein CSVGREGDYEQYF.

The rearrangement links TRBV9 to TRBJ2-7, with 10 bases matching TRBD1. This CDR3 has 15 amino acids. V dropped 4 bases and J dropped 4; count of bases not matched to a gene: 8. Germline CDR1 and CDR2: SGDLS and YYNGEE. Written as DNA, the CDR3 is TGTGCCAGCAGCACGTCCGGGACAGGGGTTTACGAGCAGTACTTC. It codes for CASSTSGTGVYEQYF.

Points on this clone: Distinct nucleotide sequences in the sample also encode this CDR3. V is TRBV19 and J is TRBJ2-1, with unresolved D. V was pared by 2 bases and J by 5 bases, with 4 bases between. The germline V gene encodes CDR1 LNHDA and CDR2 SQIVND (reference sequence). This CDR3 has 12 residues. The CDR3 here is CASSIPHNEQFF. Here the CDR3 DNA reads TGTGCCAGTAGTATACCCCACAATGAGCAGTTCTTC. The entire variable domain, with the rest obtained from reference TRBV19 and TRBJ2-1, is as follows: DGGITQSPKYLFRKEGQNVTLSCEQNLNHDAMYWYRQDPGQGLRLIYYSQIVNDFQKGDIAEGYSVSREKKESFPLTVTSAQKNPTAFYLCASSIPHNEQFFGPGTRLTVL.

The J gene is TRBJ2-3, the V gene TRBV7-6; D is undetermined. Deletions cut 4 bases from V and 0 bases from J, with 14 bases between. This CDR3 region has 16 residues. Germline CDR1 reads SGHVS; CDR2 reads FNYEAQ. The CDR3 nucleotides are TGTGCCAGCAGCTCACTTGCTGCACCTAGCACAGATACGCAGTATTTT. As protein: CASSSLAAPSTDTQYF. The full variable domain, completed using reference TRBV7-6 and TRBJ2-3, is GAGVSQSPRYKVTKRGQDVALRCDPISGHVSLYWYRQALGQGPEFLTYFNYEAQQDKSGLPNDRFSAERPEGSISTLTIQRTEQRDSAMYRCASSSLAAPSTDTQYFGPGTRLTVL.